Listed below are T cell receptor beta chains from one sample, sequenced in a study of tumor-infiltrating lymphocytes in localized non-small cell lung cancer. The table came from immunoSEQ multiplex PCR; TCRdb's copy has only in-frame clones and leaves some out. The sample yields 10,000 or so clones, around 81% seen once. Sample: uninvolved lung tissue not adjacent to the tumor. Source of these receptors: a human donor with non-small cell lung cancer. Each CDR3 is given with its conserved first and last residue. The D gene is left open where the match is weak. A row's size may be missing; if present it is once, few, many or a size class.

v_gene	abundance	len	j_gene	d_gene	CDR3nt	CDR3aa
TRBV30	once	15	TRBJ1-2	TRBD1	TGTGCCTGCCGTAAGGGGGACAGGGCGTCCTATGGCTACACCTTC	CACRKGDRASYGYTF
TRBV4-1	once	17	TRBJ1-1	NA	TGCGCCAGCAGCCAAGATCAAGCGTTAATCTTGAACACTGAAGCTTTCTTT	CASSQDQALILNTEAFF
TRBV4-1	NA	15	TRBJ1-5	TRBD1	TGCGCCAGCAGCCGAGGGACAGGGGGCAATCAGCCCCAGCATTTT	CASSRGTGGNQPQHF
TRBV6-1	NA	15	TRBJ2-7	TRBD2	TGTGCCAGCAGTGGCGGACTAGCGGGGAACTACGAGCAGTACTTC	CASSGGLAGNYEQYF
TRBV27	few	18	TRBJ2-6	NA	TGTGCCAGCAGTTTAGATGGACTTGGGGGAGCAGGGGCCAACGTCCTGACTTTC	CASSLDGLGGAGANVLTF
TRBV6-5	few	15	TRBJ2-5	NA	TGTGCCAGCAGCCCCTTCCTAGCAGTCCAAGAGACCCAGTACTTC	CASSPFLAVQETQYF
TRBV6-1	NA	15	TRBJ1-5	NA	TGTGCCAGCAGTGACCGTTCGGGGGGCAATCAGCCCCAGCATTTT	CASSDRSGGNQPQHF
TRBV4-1	once	15	TRBJ1-5	NA	TGCGCCAGCAGCCAGATACAGGGCGGGAAACAGCCCCAGCATTTT	CASSQIQGGKQPQHF
TRBV5-6	NA	16	TRBJ1-4	NA	TGTGCCAGCAGCTTGGGGATGACGGCCTCTAATGAAAAACTGTTTTTT	CASSLGMTASNEKLFF
TRBV28	NA	13	TRBJ2-1	NA	TGTGCCAGCAGCCTTAGCTCCTACAATGAGCAGTTCTTC	CASSLSSYNEQFF
TRBV7-9	NA	12	TRBJ1-3	NA	TGTGCCAGCACCCCCGGAAGAAACACCATATATTTT	CASTPGRNTIYF
TRBV9	NA	18	TRBJ2-3	TRBD2	TGTGCCAGCAGCAGAATGGGGGGGACTAGCGGTTCCACAGATACGCAGTATTTT	CASSRMGGTSGSTDTQYF
TRBV18	NA	15	TRBJ2-7	TRBD2	TGTGCCAGCTCACAGGGCGCGGGAGGTTCCTACGAGCAGTACTTC	CASSQGAGGSYEQYF
TRBV9	NA	16	TRBJ2-5	NA	TGTGCCAGCAGCCCCCGGGCCACCTACTCACAAGAGACCCAGTACTTC	CASSPRATYSQETQYF
TRBV11-3	NA	13	TRBJ1-3	NA	TGTGCCAGCAGCCTAGACATCGGAAACACCATATATTTT	CASSLDIGNTIYF
TRBV6-1	NA	15	TRBJ2-5	TRBD2	TGTGCCCGCCCAGGGAGTAGCGGGAACCAAGAGACCCAGTACTTC	CARPGSSGNQETQYF
TRBV14	NA	15	TRBJ2-7	NA	TGTGCCAGCAGCCCCCAAGGGGGGCTATCCTACGAGCAGTACTTC	CASSPQGGLSYEQYF
TRBV7-8	medium-sized	15	TRBJ2-2	TRBD1	TGTGCCAGCAGCTCGACAGGGGGAGGCACCGGGGAGCTGTTTTTT	CASSSTGGGTGELFF
TRBV25-1	NA	16	TRBJ2-1	TRBD1	TGTGCCAGCAGTGAATGGGTGGGGACAGGGCCCGATGAGCAGTTCTTC	CASSEWVGTGPDEQFF
TRBV5-1	NA	14	TRBJ2-5	NA	TGCGCCAGCAGCTTGTCCCGGTTGGGGGAGACCCAGTACTTC	CASSLSRLGETQYF
TRBV4-1	NA	15	TRBJ2-3	NA	TGCGCCAGCAGCCAAGTTTGGGGAGTTCCCGATACGCAGTATTTT	CASSQVWGVPDTQYF
TRBV4-3	NA	15	TRBJ2-7	NA	TGCGCCAGCAGCCCAGGGGCAGGGACAACCTACGAGCAGTACTTC	CASSPGAGTTYEQYF
TRBV14	NA	15	TRBJ2-5	TRBD2	TGTGCCAGCAGCCAAGGCCTAGCGGGAGCTGAGACCCAGTACTTC	CASSQGLAGAETQYF
TRBV18	NA	15	TRBJ1-1	TRBD1	TGTGCCAGCTCACCTCGGACAGGATTGGGCACTGAAGCTTTCTTT	CASSPRTGLGTEAFF
TRBV7-9	NA	15	TRBJ2-2	NA	TGTGCCAGCAGCTTAGAGGCGGGACGGACCGGGGAGCTGTTTTTT	CASSLEAGRTGELFF
TRBV6-5	NA	16	TRBJ1-1	NA	TGTGCCAGCAGTTACTCGAGCGGCAGGGCGAACACTGAAGCTTTCTTT	CASSYSSGRANTEAFF
TRBV28	NA	11	TRBJ2-7	NA	TGTGCCAGCAGAAGGGGCTACGAGCAGTACTTC	CASRRGYEQYF
TRBV13	NA	17	TRBJ1-5	TRBD1	TGTGCCAGCAGCTTAAGGGGACAGGGGGCGCCCAATCAGCCCCAGCATTTT	CASSLRGQGAPNQPQHF
TRBV15	NA	13	TRBJ2-7	NA	TGTGCCACCAGCAGAGATCGCCTCTACGAGCAGTACTTC	CATSRDRLYEQYF
TRBV7-8	NA	16	TRBJ2-7	NA	TGTGCCAGCAGCCTTACTGGAGTCCCACCCGTTAGAGAGCAGTACTTC	CASSLTGVPPVREQYF
TRBV27	NA	12	TRBJ2-7	NA	TGTGCCAGCCGGCCCCACCCGTACGAGCAGTACTTC	CASRPHPYEQYF
TRBV5-4	NA	13	TRBJ1-1	NA	TGTGCCAGCAGGACAGATAGCTACACTGAAGCTTTCTTT	CASRTDSYTEAFF